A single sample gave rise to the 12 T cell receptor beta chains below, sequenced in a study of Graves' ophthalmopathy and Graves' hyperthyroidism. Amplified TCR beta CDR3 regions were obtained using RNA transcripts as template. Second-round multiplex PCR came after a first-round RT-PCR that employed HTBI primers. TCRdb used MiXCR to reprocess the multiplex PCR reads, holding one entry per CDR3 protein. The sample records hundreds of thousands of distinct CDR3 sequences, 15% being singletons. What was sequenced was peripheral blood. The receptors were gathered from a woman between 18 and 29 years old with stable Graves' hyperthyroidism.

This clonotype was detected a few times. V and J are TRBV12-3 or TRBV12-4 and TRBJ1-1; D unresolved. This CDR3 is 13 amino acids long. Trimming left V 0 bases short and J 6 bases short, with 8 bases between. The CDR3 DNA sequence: TGTGCCAGCAGTTTAGCCCGGACTTCTGAAGCTTTCTTT. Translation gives CASSLARTSEAFF.

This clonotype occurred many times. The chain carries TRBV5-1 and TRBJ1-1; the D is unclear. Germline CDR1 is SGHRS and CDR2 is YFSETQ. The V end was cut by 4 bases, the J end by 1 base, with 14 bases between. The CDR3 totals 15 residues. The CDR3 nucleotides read TGCGCCAGCAGCCCAACCCGAAGAAGGAACACTGAAGCTTTCTTT. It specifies CASSPTRRRNTEAFF. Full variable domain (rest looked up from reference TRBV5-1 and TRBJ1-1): KAGVTQTPRYLIKTRGQQVTLSCSPISGHRSVSWYQQTPGQGLQFLFEYFSETQRNKGNFPGRFSGRQFSNSRSEMNVSTLELGDSALYLCASSPTRRRNTEAFFGQGTRLTVV.

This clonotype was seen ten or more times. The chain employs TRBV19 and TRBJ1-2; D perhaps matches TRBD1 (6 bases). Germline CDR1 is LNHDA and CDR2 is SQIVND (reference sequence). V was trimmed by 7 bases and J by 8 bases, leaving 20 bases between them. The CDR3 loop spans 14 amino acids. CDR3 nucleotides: TGTGCCAGTACGAAAAGACAGGACCTCAGGGGCTACACCTTC. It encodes CASTKRQDLRGYTF.

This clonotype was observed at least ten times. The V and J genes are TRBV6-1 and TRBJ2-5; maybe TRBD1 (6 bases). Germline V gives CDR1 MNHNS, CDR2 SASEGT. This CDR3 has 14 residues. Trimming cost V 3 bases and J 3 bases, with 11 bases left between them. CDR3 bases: TGTGCCAGCAGTGATATACAGGGCGAAGAGACCCAGTACTTC. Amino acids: CASSDIQGEETQYF.

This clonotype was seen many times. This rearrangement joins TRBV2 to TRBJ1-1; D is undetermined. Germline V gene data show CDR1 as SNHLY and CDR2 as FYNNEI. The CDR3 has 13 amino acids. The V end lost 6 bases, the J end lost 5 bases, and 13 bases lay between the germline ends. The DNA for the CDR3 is TGTGCCAGCAGGGTCTCCACTGGAACTGAAGCTTTCTTT. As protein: CASRVSTGTEAFF. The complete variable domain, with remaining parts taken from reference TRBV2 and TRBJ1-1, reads EPEVTQTPSHQVTQMGQEVILRCVPISNHLYFYWYRQILGQKVEFLVSFYNNEISEKSEIFDDQFSVERPDGSNFTLKIRSTKLEDSAMYFCASRVSTGTEAFFGQGTRLTVV.

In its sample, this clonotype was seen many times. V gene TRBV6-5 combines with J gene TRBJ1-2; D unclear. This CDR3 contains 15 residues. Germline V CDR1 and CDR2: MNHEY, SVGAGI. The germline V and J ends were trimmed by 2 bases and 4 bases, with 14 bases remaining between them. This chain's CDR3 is CASSYGGPLIYGYTF. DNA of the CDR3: TGTGCCAGCAGTTACGGAGGGCCGCTCATCTATGGCTACACCTTC.

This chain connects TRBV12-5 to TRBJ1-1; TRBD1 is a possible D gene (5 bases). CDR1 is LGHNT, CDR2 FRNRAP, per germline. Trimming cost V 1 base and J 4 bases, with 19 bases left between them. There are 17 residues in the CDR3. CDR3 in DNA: TGTGCTAGTGGTTTGGCCGCCGGACACTCTACCCTCACTGAAGCTTTCTTT. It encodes CASGLAAGHSTLTEAFF.

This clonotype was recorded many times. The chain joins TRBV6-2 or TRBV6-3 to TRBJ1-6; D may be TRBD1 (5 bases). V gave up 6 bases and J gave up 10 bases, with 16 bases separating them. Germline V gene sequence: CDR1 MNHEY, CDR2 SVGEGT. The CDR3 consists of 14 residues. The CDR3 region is CASRRGGIRSPLHF. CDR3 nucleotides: TGTGCCAGCAGGAGGGGAGGGATTCGGTCACCCCTCCACTTT.

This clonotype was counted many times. The CDR3 loop is CASSPVQGRYTEAFF. CDR3 bases: TGCGCCAGCAGCCCCGTCCAGGGGAGGTACACTGAAGCTTTCTTT. The rearrangement uses TRBV5-1 and TRBJ1-1; D perhaps matches TRBD1 (6 bases). V shed 4 bases and J shed 3 bases, with 16 bases lying between them. This CDR3 region has 15 residues. Germline V CDR1 and CDR2: SGHRS, YFSETQ.

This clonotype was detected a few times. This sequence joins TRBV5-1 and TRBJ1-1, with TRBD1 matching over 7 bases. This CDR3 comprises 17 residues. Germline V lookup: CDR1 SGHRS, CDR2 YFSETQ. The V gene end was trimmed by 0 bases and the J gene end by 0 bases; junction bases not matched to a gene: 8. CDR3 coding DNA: TGCGCCAGCAGCTTGGATCTCGGGACAGTCTTGAACACTGAAGCTTTCTTT. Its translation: CASSLDLGTVLNTEAFF.

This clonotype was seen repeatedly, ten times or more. In DNA form, the CDR3 reads TGTGCCAGCAGTCCCGGACAGGCGGGAGCTTTCTTT. Translating gives CASSPGQAGAFF. V gene TRBV27 combines with J gene TRBJ1-1; the match to TRBD1 covers 7 bases. Trimming removed 5 bases from V and 10 bases from J; junction bases left unmatched: 7. The germline V gene has CDR1 MNHEY and CDR2 SMNVEV (reference sequence). This CDR3 has 12 amino acids.

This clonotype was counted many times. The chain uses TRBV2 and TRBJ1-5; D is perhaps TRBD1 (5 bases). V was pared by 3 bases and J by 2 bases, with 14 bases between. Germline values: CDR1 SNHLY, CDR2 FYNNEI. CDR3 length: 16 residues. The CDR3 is CASSELAGLGNQPQHF. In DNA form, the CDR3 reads TGTGCCAGCAGTGAGTTGGCAGGGCTGGGCAATCAGCCCCAGCATTTT.